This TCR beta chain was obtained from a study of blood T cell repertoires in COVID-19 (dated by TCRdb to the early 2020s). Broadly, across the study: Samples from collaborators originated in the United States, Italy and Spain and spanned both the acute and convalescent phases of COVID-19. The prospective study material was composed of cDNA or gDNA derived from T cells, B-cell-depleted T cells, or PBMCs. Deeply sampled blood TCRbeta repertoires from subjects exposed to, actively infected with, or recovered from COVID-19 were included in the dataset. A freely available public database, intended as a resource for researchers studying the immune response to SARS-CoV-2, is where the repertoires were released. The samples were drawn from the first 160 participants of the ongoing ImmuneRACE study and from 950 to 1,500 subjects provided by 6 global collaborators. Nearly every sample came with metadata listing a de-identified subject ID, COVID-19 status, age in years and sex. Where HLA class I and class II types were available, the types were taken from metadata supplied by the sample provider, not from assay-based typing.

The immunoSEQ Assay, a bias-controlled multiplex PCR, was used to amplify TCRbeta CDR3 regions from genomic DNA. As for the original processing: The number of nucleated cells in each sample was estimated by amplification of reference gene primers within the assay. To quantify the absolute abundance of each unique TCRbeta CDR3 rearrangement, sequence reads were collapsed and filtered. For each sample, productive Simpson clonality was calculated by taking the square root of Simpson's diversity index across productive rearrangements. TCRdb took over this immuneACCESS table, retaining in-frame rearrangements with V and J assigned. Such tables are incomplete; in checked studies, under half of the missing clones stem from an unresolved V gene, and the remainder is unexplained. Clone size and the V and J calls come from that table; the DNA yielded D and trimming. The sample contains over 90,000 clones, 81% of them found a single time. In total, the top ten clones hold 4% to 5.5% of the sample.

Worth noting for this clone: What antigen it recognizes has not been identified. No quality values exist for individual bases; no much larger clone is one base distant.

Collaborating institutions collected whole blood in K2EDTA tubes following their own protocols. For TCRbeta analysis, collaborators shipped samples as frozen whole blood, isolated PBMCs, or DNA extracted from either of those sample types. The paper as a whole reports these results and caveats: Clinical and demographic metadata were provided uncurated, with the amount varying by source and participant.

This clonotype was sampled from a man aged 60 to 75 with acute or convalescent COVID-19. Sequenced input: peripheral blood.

The CDR3 loop reads CASSDGAGRGANTGELFF. The sequenced DNA: TGTGCCAGCAGTGACGGTGCGGGACGGGGCGCGAACACCGGGGAGCTGTTTTTT. The sequence joins TRBV6-2 or TRBV6-3 to TRBJ2-2; D gene: possibly TRBD2, on 6 matching bases. From the germline V gene, CDR1 is MNHEY and CDR2 is SVGEGT. Measured from the cysteine to the phenylalanine, the CDR3 is 18 residues long. Only CDR3 DNA is held: 54 bases, read in frame from base 1. Deletion took 5 bases off V and 0 bases off J, with a span of 19 bases between the germline ends.